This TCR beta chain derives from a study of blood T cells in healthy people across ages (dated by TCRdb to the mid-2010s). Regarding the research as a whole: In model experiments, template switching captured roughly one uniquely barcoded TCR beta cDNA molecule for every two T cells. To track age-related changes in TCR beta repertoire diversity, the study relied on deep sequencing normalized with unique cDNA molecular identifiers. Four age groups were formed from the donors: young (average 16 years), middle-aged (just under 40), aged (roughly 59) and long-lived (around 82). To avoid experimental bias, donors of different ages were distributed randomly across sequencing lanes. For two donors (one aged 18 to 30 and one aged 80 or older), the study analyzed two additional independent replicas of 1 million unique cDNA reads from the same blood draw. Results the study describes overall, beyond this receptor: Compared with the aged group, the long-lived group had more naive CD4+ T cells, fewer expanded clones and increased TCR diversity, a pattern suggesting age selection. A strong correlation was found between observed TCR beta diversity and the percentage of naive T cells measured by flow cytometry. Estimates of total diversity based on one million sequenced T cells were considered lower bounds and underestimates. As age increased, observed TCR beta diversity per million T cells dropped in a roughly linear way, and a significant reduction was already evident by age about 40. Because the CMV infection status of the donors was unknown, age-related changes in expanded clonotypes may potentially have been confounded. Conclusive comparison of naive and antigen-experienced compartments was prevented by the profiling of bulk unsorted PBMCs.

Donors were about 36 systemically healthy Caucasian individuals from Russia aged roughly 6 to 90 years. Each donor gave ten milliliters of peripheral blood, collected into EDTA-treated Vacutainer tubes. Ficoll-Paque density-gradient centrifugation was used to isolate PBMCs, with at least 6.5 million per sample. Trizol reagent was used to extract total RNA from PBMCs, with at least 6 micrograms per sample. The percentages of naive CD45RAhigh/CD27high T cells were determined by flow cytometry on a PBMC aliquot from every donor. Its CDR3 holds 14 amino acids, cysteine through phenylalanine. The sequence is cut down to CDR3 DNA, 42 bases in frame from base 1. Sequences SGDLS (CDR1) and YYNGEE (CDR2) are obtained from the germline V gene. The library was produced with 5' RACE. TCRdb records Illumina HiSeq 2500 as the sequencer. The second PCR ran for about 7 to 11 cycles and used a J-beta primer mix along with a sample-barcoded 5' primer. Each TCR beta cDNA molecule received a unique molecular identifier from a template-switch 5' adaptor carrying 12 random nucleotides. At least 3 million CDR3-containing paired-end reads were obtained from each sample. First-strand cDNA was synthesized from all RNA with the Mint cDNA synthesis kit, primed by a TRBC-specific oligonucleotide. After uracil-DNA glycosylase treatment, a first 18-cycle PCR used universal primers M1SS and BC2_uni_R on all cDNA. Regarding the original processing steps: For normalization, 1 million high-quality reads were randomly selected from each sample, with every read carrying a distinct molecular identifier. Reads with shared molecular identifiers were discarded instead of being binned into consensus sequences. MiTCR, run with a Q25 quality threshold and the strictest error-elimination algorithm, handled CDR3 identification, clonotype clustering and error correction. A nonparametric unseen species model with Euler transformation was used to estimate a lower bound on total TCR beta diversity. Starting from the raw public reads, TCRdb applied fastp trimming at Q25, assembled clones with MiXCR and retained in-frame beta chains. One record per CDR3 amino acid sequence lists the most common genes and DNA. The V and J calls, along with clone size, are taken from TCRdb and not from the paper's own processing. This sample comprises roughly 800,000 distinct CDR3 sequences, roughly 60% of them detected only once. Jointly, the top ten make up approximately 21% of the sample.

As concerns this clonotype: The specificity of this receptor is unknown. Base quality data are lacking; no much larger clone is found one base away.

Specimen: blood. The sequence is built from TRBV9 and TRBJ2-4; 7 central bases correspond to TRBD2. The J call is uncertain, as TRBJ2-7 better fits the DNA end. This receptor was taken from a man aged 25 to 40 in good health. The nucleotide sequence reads TGTGCCAGCAGCGGAGCTGCGGGAGCCAACGAGCAGTACTTC. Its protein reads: CASSGAAGANEQYF.